This T cell receptor (beta chain) is from a study of blood T cell repertoires in COVID-19 (dated by TCRdb to the early 2020s). For the wider study: Samples covering the acute and convalescent phases of COVID-19 were provided by collaborators in the United States, Italy and Spain. The prospective study material was composed of cDNA or gDNA derived from T cells, B-cell-depleted T cells, or PBMCs. Subjects who had been exposed to COVID-19, were actively infected with it, or had recovered from it provided the deeply sampled blood TCRbeta repertoires that made up the dataset. The repertoires were released in a freely available public database meant as a resource for research on the immune response to SARS-CoV-2. The samples were drawn from two sources: the first 160 participants of the ongoing ImmuneRACE study, and 1,000 to 1,500 subjects contributed by 6 global collaborators. Nearly every sample came with metadata listing a de-identified subject ID, COVID-19 status, age in years and sex. Where HLA class I and class II types were available, the types were taken from metadata supplied by the sample provider, not from assay-based typing. On the study overall, not on this receptor specifically: How much clinical and demographic metadata was included differed by source and by participant, and the metadata was provided uncurated.

The CDR3 runs 16 residues from the cysteine to the phenylalanine. Only the CDR3 portion is preserved as DNA: 48 bases, with reading frame beginning at the first base. V loses 5 bases at its end and J loses 7 bases; junction bases beyond the gene matches: 9. The CDR1 and CDR2 encoded by the germline V gene (reference sequence) are SEHNR and FQNEAQ. Whole blood was collected in K2EDTA tubes by collaborating institutions according to the institutions' own protocols. For TCRbeta analysis, collaborators shipped samples as frozen whole blood, isolated PBMCs, or DNA extracted from either of those sample types. Regarding this clone: Which antigen it targets is not known. Base-call qualities are not available, and no considerably larger clone is one nucleotide away.

TCRbeta CDR3 regions were amplified from genomic DNA by means of the immunoSEQ Assay, a bias-controlled multiplex PCR. Regarding the original processing steps: The number of nucleated cells in each sample was estimated from the amplification of reference gene primers within the assay. To quantify the absolute abundance of each unique TCRbeta CDR3 rearrangement, sequence reads were collapsed and filtered. For each sample, productive Simpson clonality was calculated as the square root of Simpson's diversity index over productive rearrangements. In its TCRdb copy, this immuneACCESS table keeps in-frame sequences only and misses some clones. Where compared with another copy, unresolved V genes explain less than half of these, and the others have no known cause. V, J and clone size are taken as reported in that table, and D and trimming were inferred from the DNA itself. The sample contains some 70,000 clones, approximately 90% of them found a single time. The ten largest clones represent approximately 6.8% of the sample.

The clonotype comes from a woman older than 75 with active COVID-19. The sample was peripheral blood. The rearrangement joined TRBV7-9 to TRBJ2-1; 12 bases in the middle match TRBD1. CDR3 loop: CASSLYRDRGRNEQFF. The nucleotide sequence is given as TGTGCCAGCAGCCTATACCGGGACAGGGGGCGGAATGAGCAGTTCTTC.